This T cell receptor beta chain was recovered during a study of type 1 regulatory T cells. CDR3 length equals 15 residues. The ends lost 6 bases at V and 0 bases at J; junction bases unmatched: 5. From germline, CDR1 is LNHNV and CDR2 YYDKDF (reference sequence). TCRdb re-called the reads through MiXCR, storing one row per CDR3 protein. This sample has approximately 90,000 distinct CDR3 sequences; roughly 31% occur once, and the top ten carry 2% to 2.5%. The sample consisted of CD4+ T cells, either the whole sample or a sorted fraction (not recorded which). The chain combines TRBV15 with TRBJ1-5, with 7 bases fitting TRBD1. The receptor's source is a human donor in good health. As DNA, the CDR3 is TGTGCCACCAGTAGACAGGGACCTAGCAATCAGCCCCAGCATTTT. Its translation: CATSRQGPSNQPQHF.